The rows below give T cell receptor beta chains drawn from one sample of a study of cytomegalovirus exposure and HLA in healthy donors. Profiling relied on immunoSEQ multiplex PCR, and the TCRdb table lists in-frame clones only, not all of them. The repertoire includes 120,000 or so clones, roughly 14% of them detected once, and 1.9% sits in the top ten. The specimen was PBMCs. The receptors shown here come from a young woman in good health and CMV-seronegative. The CDR3 runs from the conserved cysteine through the conserved F or W. A D gene is named only where the DNA matches it firmly. Not all rows give a size; the values are once, few, many and, for expanded clones, a class.

d_gene: -
v_gene: TRBV2
j_gene: TRBJ2-7
abundance: -
CDR3aa: CASSEGFGQRNDEQYF
CDR3nt: TGTGCCAGCAGTGAAGGGTTCGGACAGCGTAACGACGAGCAGTACTTC

d_gene: TRBD1
v_gene: TRBV28
j_gene: TRBJ1-5
abundance: few
CDR3aa: CASSRETGITQPQHF
CDR3nt: TGTGCCAGCAGTCGTGAGACAGGGATCACTCAGCCCCAGCATTTT

d_gene: -
v_gene: TRBV7-8
j_gene: TRBJ1-1
abundance: few
CDR3aa: CASSQDDGMNTEAFF
CDR3nt: TGTGCCAGCAGCCAAGATGACGGGATGAACACTGAAGCTTTCTTT

d_gene: TRBD1
v_gene: TRBV28
j_gene: TRBJ1-3
abundance: -
CDR3aa: CASRSTPGQQRNTIYF
CDR3nt: TGTGCCAGCAGGTCAACACCGGGACAGCAACGAAACACCATATATTTT

d_gene: TRBD1
v_gene: TRBV7-8
j_gene: TRBJ2-1
abundance: few
CDR3aa: CASSPYMGGQAEQFF
CDR3nt: TGTGCCAGCAGCCCTTATATGGGGGGACAGGCTGAGCAGTTCTTC

d_gene: TRBD2
v_gene: TRBV5-6
j_gene: TRBJ2-7
abundance: few
CDR3aa: CASSLAPSGQYEQYF
CDR3nt: TGTGCCAGCAGCTTGGCGCCTAGCGGGCAGTACGAGCAGTACTTC

d_gene: -
v_gene: TRBV6-1
j_gene: TRBJ1-5
abundance: few
CDR3aa: CASSEREGNQPQHF
CDR3nt: TGTGCCAGCAGTGAAAGAGAAGGCAATCAGCCCCAGCATTTT

d_gene: -
v_gene: TRBV28
j_gene: TRBJ2-5
abundance: -
CDR3aa: CASSFDTRGETQYF
CDR3nt: TGTGCCAGCAGTTTTGACACCCGGGGGGAGACCCAGTACTTC

d_gene: TRBD1
v_gene: TRBV28
j_gene: TRBJ2-7
abundance: once
CDR3aa: CASSSRDRNYEQYF
CDR3nt: TGTGCCAGCAGTTCCCGGGACAGAAACTACGAGCAGTACTTC

d_gene: TRBD1
v_gene: TRBV28
j_gene: TRBJ1-5
abundance: few
CDR3aa: CASKRDRGPNQPQHF
CDR3nt: TGTGCCAGCAAAAGGGACAGAGGGCCCAATCAGCCCCAGCATTTT

d_gene: -
v_gene: TRBV2
j_gene: TRBJ2-7
abundance: -
CDR3aa: CASRTPRVEDEQYF
CDR3nt: TGTGCCAGCAGGACCCCCAGGGTAGAGGACGAGCAGTACTTC

d_gene: -
v_gene: TRBV25-1
j_gene: TRBJ2-7
abundance: few
CDR3aa: CASSDTGTLTYEQYF
CDR3nt: TGTGCCAGCAGTGACACCGGGACACTGACCTACGAGCAGTACTTC

d_gene: TRBD1
v_gene: TRBV27
j_gene: TRBJ1-2
abundance: few
CDR3aa: CASSWFRGDGYTF
CDR3nt: TGTGCCAGCAGTTGGTTCAGGGGGGACGGCTACACCTTC

d_gene: TRBD1
v_gene: TRBV30
j_gene: TRBJ2-2
abundance: -
CDR3aa: CAWSPPDREAGELFF
CDR3nt: TGTGCCTGGAGTCCTCCGGACAGGGAAGCCGGGGAGCTGTTTTTT

d_gene: -
v_gene: TRBV28
j_gene: TRBJ2-7
abundance: few
CDR3aa: CASSDREHLYEQYF
CDR3nt: TGTGCCAGCAGTGACCGGGAACACCTATACGAGCAGTACTTC

d_gene: TRBD1
v_gene: TRBV2
j_gene: TRBJ1-1
abundance: -
CDR3aa: CASTSRQGASKTTFF
CDR3nt: TGTGCCAGCACTAGCAGACAGGGAGCGTCGAAGACGACTTTCTTT

d_gene: -
v_gene: TRBV5-1
j_gene: TRBJ1-2
abundance: -
CDR3aa: CASSPRTASTANYGYTF
CDR3nt: TGCGCCAGCAGCCCTAGGACAGCCAGTACCGCGAACTATGGCTACACCTTC

d_gene: TRBD1
v_gene: TRBV14
j_gene: TRBJ1-6
abundance: few
CDR3aa: CASSLTGANSPLHF
CDR3nt: TGTGCCAGCAGCTTAACAGGGGCTAATTCACCCCTCCACTTT

d_gene: -
v_gene: TRBV9
j_gene: TRBJ2-3
abundance: -
CDR3aa: CASSPRASVTDTQYF
CDR3nt: TGTGCCAGCAGCCCCAGGGCTAGCGTTACAGATACGCAGTATTTT

d_gene: -
v_gene: TRBV19
j_gene: TRBJ2-7
abundance: -
CDR3aa: CASSITGGQNEQYF
CDR3nt: TGTGCCAGTAGTATCACGGGGGGCCAGAACGAGCAGTACTTC

d_gene: TRBD1
v_gene: TRBV13
j_gene: TRBJ1-2
abundance: few
CDR3aa: CASSFTGANYGYTF
CDR3nt: TGTGCCAGCAGCTTTACAGGGGCCAACTATGGCTACACCTTC

d_gene: -
v_gene: TRBV7-9
j_gene: TRBJ1-1
abundance: few
CDR3aa: CASSLVGQLGTEAFF
CDR3nt: TGTGCCAGCAGCTTAGTGGGACAACTGGGCACTGAAGCTTTCTTT

d_gene: -
v_gene: TRBV7-8
j_gene: TRBJ2-7
abundance: few
CDR3aa: CASSWRDPYEQYF
CDR3nt: TGTGCCAGCAGCTGGCGGGATCCCTACGAGCAGTACTTC

d_gene: TRBD1
v_gene: TRBV7-3
j_gene: TRBJ2-1
abundance: -
CDR3aa: CASSQRGPNEQFF
CDR3nt: TGTGCCAGCAGCCAAAGGGGGCCCAATGAGCAGTTCTTC

d_gene: -
v_gene: TRBV5-4
j_gene: TRBJ2-6
abundance: few
CDR3aa: CASSFGATRISGANVLTF
CDR3nt: TGTGCCAGCAGCTTTGGAGCGACCCGGATCTCTGGGGCCAACGTCCTGACTTTC

d_gene: -
v_gene: TRBV7-9
j_gene: TRBJ2-3
abundance: few
CDR3aa: CASSSSKWTSTDTQYF
CDR3nt: TGTGCCAGCAGCTCATCAAAATGGACTAGCACAGATACGCAGTATTTT

d_gene: TRBD2
v_gene: TRBV27
j_gene: TRBJ2-1
abundance: -
CDR3aa: CASRTSGSVESEQFF
CDR3nt: TGTGCCAGCAGGACTAGCGGGAGTGTAGAGAGTGAGCAGTTCTTC

d_gene: TRBD1
v_gene: TRBV23-1
j_gene: TRBJ1-5
abundance: few
CDR3aa: CASRAQGSNQPQHF
CDR3nt: TGCGCCAGCAGGGCACAGGGGAGTAATCAGCCCCAGCATTTT

d_gene: TRBD1
v_gene: TRBV5-1
j_gene: TRBJ1-1
abundance: few
CDR3aa: CASSGPGQGGTEAFF
CDR3nt: TGCGCCAGCAGTGGCCCCGGACAGGGGGGCACTGAAGCTTTCTTT

d_gene: TRBD1
v_gene: TRBV7-3
j_gene: TRBJ2-1
abundance: -
CDR3aa: CASSPGQALEQFF
CDR3nt: TGTGCCAGCAGCCCGGGACAGGCCCTGGAGCAGTTCTTC

d_gene: -
v_gene: TRBV28
j_gene: TRBJ1-2
abundance: few
CDR3aa: CASSFYRAHYGYTF
CDR3nt: TGTGCCAGCAGTTTCTACAGGGCCCACTATGGCTACACCTTC

d_gene: -
v_gene: TRBV25-1
j_gene: TRBJ2-7
abundance: few
CDR3aa: CASSAAVEQYF
CDR3nt: TGTGCCAGCAGTGCTGCGGTGGAGCAGTACTTC

d_gene: TRBD1
v_gene: TRBV5-1
j_gene: TRBJ1-5
abundance: many
CDR3aa: CASSTRPTGAQHF
CDR3nt: TGCGCCAGCAGCACCCGACCGACAGGGGCGCAGCATTTT

d_gene: TRBD2
v_gene: TRBV7-3
j_gene: TRBJ2-5
abundance: -
CDR3aa: CASSLSPSGVRYF
CDR3nt: TGTGCCAGCAGCTTAAGCCCTAGCGGGGTTAGGTACTTC

d_gene: TRBD2
v_gene: TRBV28
j_gene: TRBJ2-5
abundance: few
CDR3aa: CASSLGLPGGQETQYF
CDR3nt: TGTGCCAGCAGTTTGGGGCTACCGGGAGGACAAGAGACCCAGTACTTC

d_gene: -
v_gene: TRBV29-1
j_gene: TRBJ1-1
abundance: few
CDR3aa: CSATGTSTEAFF
CDR3nt: TGCAGCGCTACAGGGACTAGCACTGAAGCTTTCTTT

d_gene: TRBD2
v_gene: TRBV7-2
j_gene: TRBJ2-3
abundance: -
CDR3aa: CASSSLGTTYTDTQYF
CDR3nt: TGTGCCAGCAGCTCCCTTGGGACTACCTACACAGATACGCAGTATTTT

d_gene: -
v_gene: TRBV2
j_gene: TRBJ1-6
abundance: -
CDR3aa: CASSGVGARDYNSPLHF
CDR3nt: TGTGCCAGCAGTGGAGTAGGGGCGCGGGACTATAATTCACCCCTCCACTTT

d_gene: -
v_gene: TRBV6-1
j_gene: TRBJ1-5
abundance: few
CDR3aa: CASSEPAGGNQPQHF
CDR3nt: TGTGCCAGCAGTGAACCCGCAGGGGGCAATCAGCCCCAGCATTTT

d_gene: -
v_gene: TRBV2
j_gene: TRBJ1-2
abundance: few
CDR3aa: CASTVQEVIYKYGYTF
CDR3nt: TGTGCCAGCACGGTCCAGGAGGTTATTTATAAGTATGGCTACACCTTC

d_gene: -
v_gene: TRBV7-3
j_gene: TRBJ2-7
abundance: -
CDR3aa: CASSPDSQLENEQYF
CDR3nt: TGTGCCAGCAGCCCGGACAGCCAGCTTGAAAACGAGCAGTACTTC

d_gene: -
v_gene: TRBV18
j_gene: TRBJ1-1
abundance: -
CDR3aa: CASSLQGNTEAFF
CDR3nt: TGTGCCAGCTCATTACAGGGTAACACTGAAGCTTTCTTT

d_gene: -
v_gene: TRBV5-4
j_gene: TRBJ1-2
abundance: few
CDR3aa: CASSLSRGAGGGYTF
CDR3nt: TGTGCCAGCAGCTTGTCTAGGGGCGCCGGCGGTGGCTACACCTTC

d_gene: -
v_gene: TRBV30
j_gene: TRBJ2-4
abundance: -
CDR3aa: CAWHYSGAKNIQYF
CDR3nt: TGTGCCTGGCACTATAGCGGAGCCAAAAACATTCAGTACTTC

d_gene: TRBD2
v_gene: TRBV4-1
j_gene: TRBJ2-1
abundance: -
CDR3aa: CASSLGLAGVYEQFF
CDR3nt: TGCGCCAGCAGCCTGGGACTAGCGGGAGTCTATGAGCAGTTCTTC

d_gene: -
v_gene: TRBV27
j_gene: TRBJ1-5
abundance: few
CDR3aa: CASSPRDSNQPQHF
CDR3nt: TGTGCCAGCAGCCCGAGAGATAGCAATCAGCCCCAGCATTTT

d_gene: TRBD2
v_gene: TRBV4-3
j_gene: TRBJ2-3
abundance: few
CDR3aa: CASSQGLAGPFTDTQYF
CDR3nt: TGCGCCAGCAGCCAGGGACTAGCGGGACCTTTCACAGATACGCAGTATTTT

d_gene: -
v_gene: TRBV7-6
j_gene: TRBJ1-5
abundance: -
CDR3aa: CASSLEGDSNQPQHF
CDR3nt: TGTGCCAGCAGCTTAGAGGGAGATAGCAATCAGCCCCAGCATTTT

d_gene: TRBD2
v_gene: TRBV9
j_gene: TRBJ2-2
abundance: -
CDR3aa: CASTDGGTGELFF
CDR3nt: TGTGCCAGCACAGACGGGGGGACCGGGGAGCTGTTTTTT

d_gene: TRBD1
v_gene: TRBV19
j_gene: TRBJ1-5
abundance: few
CDR3aa: CASSATGDQPQHF
CDR3nt: TGTGCCAGTAGTGCAACAGGGGATCAGCCCCAGCATTTT

d_gene: -
v_gene: TRBV30
j_gene: TRBJ2-4
abundance: few
CDR3aa: CAWNRWGSKNIQYF
CDR3nt: TGTGCCTGGAATAGGTGGGGCTCCAAAAACATTCAGTACTTC

d_gene: -
v_gene: TRBV2
j_gene: TRBJ1-5
abundance: few
CDR3aa: CASSELGARVNQPQHF
CDR3nt: TGTGCCAGCAGTGAACTGGGGGCAAGGGTCAATCAGCCCCAGCATTTT

d_gene: TRBD1
v_gene: TRBV28
j_gene: TRBJ1-6
abundance: few
CDR3aa: CATRQGSKNSPLHF
CDR3nt: TGTGCCACCCGACAGGGGAGTAAGAATTCACCCCTCCACTTT

d_gene: -
v_gene: TRBV4-1
j_gene: TRBJ1-2
abundance: -
CDR3aa: CASSHGSPRSDGYTF
CDR3nt: TGCGCCAGCAGCCACGGGAGTCCGAGGTCTGATGGCTACACCTTC

d_gene: -
v_gene: TRBV5-7
j_gene: TRBJ2-6
abundance: few
CDR3aa: CASSPQRSGANVLTF
CDR3nt: TGTGCCAGCAGCCCCCAGCGGTCTGGGGCCAACGTCCTGACTTTC

d_gene: TRBD1
v_gene: TRBV5-4
j_gene: TRBJ1-1
abundance: once
CDR3aa: CASSPRRGQNTEAFF
CDR3nt: TGTGCCAGCAGCCCACGCAGGGGGCAGAACACTGAAGCTTTCTTT

d_gene: -
v_gene: TRBV9
j_gene: TRBJ2-1
abundance: -
CDR3aa: CASTLNGGEQFF
CDR3nt: TGTGCCAGCACCCTTAACGGGGGTGAGCAGTTCTTC